These 21 T cell receptor beta chains share one sample of origin, sequenced in a study of CD8+ T cells in alopecia areata. Extracted from the samples, RNA was reverse transcribed into cDNA to serve as the sequencing template. The data were produced by immunoSEQ multiplex PCR, yet TCRdb's version contains in-frame clones alone and is incomplete. Among just over 150,000 clones listed, 45% to 60% were seen once. Here the sequenced sample was CD8+ T cells sorted from blood, taken at week 0. The source of these receptors is a human donor with alopecia areata.

The chain employs TRBV30 and TRBJ1-3; D is unclear. This CDR3 contains 14 residues. CDR1 and CDR2 from the germline V gene are GTSNPN and SVGIG (reference sequence). V lost 2 bases, J lost 0 bases, and 8 bases lay in between. CDR3 sequence reads: CAWSLGSSGNTIYF. The CDR3 DNA follows: TGTGCCTGGAGTTTGGGTAGCTCTGGAAACACCATATATTTT. Full variable domain (remainder filled in from reference TRBV30 and TRBJ1-3): SQTIHQWPATLVQPVGSPLSLECTVEGTSNPNLYWYRQAAGRGLQLLFYSVGIGQISSEVPQNLSASRPQDRQFILSSKKLLLSDSGFYLCAWSLGSSGNTIYFGEGSWLTVV.

The chain couples TRBV27 to TRBJ1-4; 9 bases map to TRBD1. V trimming: 4 bases; J trimming: 7 bases; junction bases outside the gene matches: 7. Germline V gene sequence: CDR1 MNHEY, CDR2 SMNVEV (reference sequence). The CDR3 extends over 15 amino acids. In DNA, the CDR3 is TGTGCCAGCAGTTCGCCCGGGACAGGGTCTGAAAAACTGTTTTTT. Its translation is CASSSPGTGSEKLFF.

Concerning this clone: The same CDR3 arises from other DNA sequences in this sample as well. The chain links TRBV27 to TRBJ2-3, with D maybe TRBD2 (6 bases). Trimming pared 3 bases from V and 4 bases from J, leaving 8 bases between. Germline CDR1 and CDR2: MNHEY and SMNVEV (reference sequence). The length of the CDR3 is 13 residues. The CDR3 region has the DNA TGTGCCAGCAGTTTGGGACTCCCAGATACGCAGTATTTT. Protein: CASSLGLPDTQYF.

The gene calls are TRBV6-1 and TRBJ2-7; no clear D. Looked up from germline, CDR1 is MNHNS and CDR2 is SASEGT. Between the trimmed V and J ends, which lost 6 bases and 3 bases, there was a span of 3 bases. This CDR3 spans 10 amino acids. This CDR3 reads CASRDYEQYF. For the CDR3, the DNA is TGTGCCAGCAGGGACTACGAGCAGTACTTC.

This clone was detected only once. V usage is TRBV6-6 and J usage is TRBJ1-1; weak D call: TRBD1 (5 bases). CDR3 length equals 14 residues. The V end was cut by 0 bases, the J end by 2 bases, with 7 bases between. In germline, CDR1 is MNHNY, CDR2 SVGAGI (reference sequence). The CDR3 region has the DNA TGTGCCAGCAGTTACTCGAGGGGAAACACTGAAGCTTTCTTT. It encodes CASSYSRGNTEAFF.

CDR3 DNA: TGTGCTAGTGGTTCCGGGACAGGCAATTCACCCCTCCACTTT. Protein product: CASGSGTGNSPLHF. This chain connects TRBV12-5 to TRBJ1-6; 8 bases fit TRBD1. V shed 4 bases and J 7 bases; nucleotides not matched to a gene: 3. The CDR3 runs 14 residues. Germline V gives CDR1 LGHNT, CDR2 FRNRAP.

The rearrangement uses TRBV28 and TRBJ2-7, with D perhaps given as TRBD1 or TRBD2 (5 bases each). CDR1 is MDHEN, CDR2 SYDVKM, per germline. The CDR3 loop spans 13 amino acids. Trimming removed 2 bases from V and 4 bases from J, with 9 bases in between. CDR3 sequence (DNA): TGTGCCAGCAGTTTACAGGGCGGGTACGAGCAGTACTTC. The encoded protein is CASSLQGGYEQYF.

This chain uses TRBV30 with TRBJ1-2; 8 bases fit TRBD1. V was pared by 5 bases and J by 1 base, with 6 bases of the junction left unmatched. Germline V gives CDR1 GTSNPN, CDR2 SVGIG (reference sequence). The CDR3 spans 14 residues. The CDR3 sequence is CAWDTGGYNYGYTF. CDR3 nucleotide sequence: TGTGCCTGGGACACAGGGGGATATAACTATGGCTACACCTTC.

This clone has just a few counts. J is TRBJ2-3 and V is TRBV29-1; D remains unclear. V gave up 6 bases and J gave up 3 bases, with 4 bases separating them. The CDR3 runs to 10 residues. The germline V gene encodes CDR1 SQVTM and CDR2 ANQGSEA. CDR3 nucleotide sequence: TGCAGCGTCTATACAGATACGCAGTATTTT. It is translated as CSVYTDTQYF.

CDR3 sequence (DNA): TGTGCCAGCAGCTTAGGTGGTAACGACAATGAAAAACTGTTTTTT. This sequence encodes CASSLGGNDNEKLFF. This chain connects TRBV7-6 to TRBJ1-4; D is unclear. Per germline, CDR1 SGHVS and CDR2 FNYEAQ. CDR3 length: 15 amino acids. Deletions cut 1 base from V and 5 bases from J, with 11 bases between.

This clone was recorded only once. The chain links TRBV29-1 to TRBJ2-7; D is perhaps TRBD2 (5 bases). Trimming stripped 7 bases from V and 4 bases from J, with 17 bases between. Germline CDR1 is SQVTM and CDR2 is ANQGSEA. The CDR3 spans 13 residues. DNA of the CDR3: TGCAGCGCCCTCAGCGAAGAGGGTTACGAGCAGTACTTC. It specifies CSALSEEGYEQYF.

The gene calls are TRBV2 and TRBJ2-1; no definite D call. With 7 bases removed from V and 2 bases from J, the gap between germline ends came to 6 bases. In germline, CDR1 is SNHLY, CDR2 FYNNEI. This CDR3 has 12 residues. This chain's CDR3 is CASIQPYNEQFF. The CDR3, as DNA: TGTGCCAGCATCCAACCCTACAATGAGCAGTTCTTC.

This clone was seen more than once but under ten times. The rearrangement uses TRBV7-6 and TRBJ2-3; possibly TRBD1 or TRBD2 for D (5 bases each). Between the trimmed V and J ends, which lost 3 bases and 4 bases, there was a span of 17 bases. CDR3 length: 16 residues. Germline V gives CDR1 SGHVS, CDR2 FNYEAQ. CDR3 coding DNA: TGTGCCAGCAGCTTTAAACCGGGACCCCAACCAGATACGCAGTATTTT. Encoded protein: CASSFKPGPQPDTQYF.

The gene calls are TRBV2 and TRBJ1-2; D remains unclear. Trimming removed 3 bases at V and 7 bases at J, with 12 bases between. This CDR3 has 13 amino acids. Germline assignment: CDR1 SNHLY and CDR2 FYNNEI. The DNA of the CDR3 is TGTGCCAGCAGTGATAATAGAAAGCGTGGCTACACCTTC. Protein sequence: CASSDNRKRGYTF.

This clone was seen just once. The chain links TRBV13 to TRBJ2-1, with D unclear. Germline-derived CDR1 and CDR2 are PRHDT and FYEKMQ (reference sequence). The CDR3 length is 14 residues. V dropped 1 base and J dropped 9 bases, with 13 bases sitting between them. In nucleotides, the CDR3 is TGTGCCAGCAGCTTAGTTGGAGAAGAGAGTGAGCAGTTCTTC. It encodes CASSLVGEESEQFF. Combining the CDR3 with reference TRBV13 and TRBJ2-1 gives the whole variable domain AAGVIQSPRHLIKEKRETATLKCYPIPRHDTVYWYQQGPGQDPQFLISFYEKMQSDKGSIPDRFSAQQFSDYHSELNMSSLELGDSALYFCASSLVGEESEQFFGPGTRLTVL.

The V call is TRBV4-2, the J call TRBJ2-1, with 7 bases identical to TRBD1. The CDR3 is made up of 14 amino acids. Germline trimming cut 0 bases from V and 9 bases from J; bases unmatched to any gene: 5. Germline V gives CDR1 LGHNA, CDR2 YNFKEQ. CDR3 nucleotides: TGTGCCAGCAGCCAAGAACAGGGGATTCCTGAGCAGTTCTTC. Its protein is CASSQEQGIPEQFF.

This clone was detected once. The chain uses TRBV29-1 and TRBJ1-1; D call uncertain. The CDR3 is 12 amino acids. The germline CDR1 and CDR2 sequences are SQVTM and ANQGSEA. Trimming shortened V by 5 bases and J by 6 bases, and 13 bases separated the two germline ends. CDR3 sequence reads: CSVWGRGAEAFF. As DNA, the CDR3 is TGCAGCGTTTGGGGAAGAGGAGCTGAAGCTTTCTTT.

The rearrangement joins TRBV29-1 to TRBJ2-7; D may be TRBD1 (6 bases). Germline V gene lookup returns CDR1 SQVTM and CDR2 ANQGSEA. The CDR3 length is 14 residues. Trimming pared 6 bases from V and 0 bases from J, leaving 15 bases between. CDR3 sequence (DNA): TGCAGCGTGACCGGAAAAGGGGGCTCCTACGAGCAGTACTTC. Its translation: CSVTGKGGSYEQYF.

Regarding this clone: The same CDR3 also results from other DNA sequences found in this sample. The V gene is TRBV30, the J gene TRBJ1-2; a weak D match, TRBD1 (5 bases). The CDR3 runs to 11 residues. Germline V gene lookup returns CDR1 GTSNPN and CDR2 SVGIG (reference sequence). The ends were cut back, 3 bases at V and 4 bases at J, with 6 bases in the middle. The DNA for the CDR3 is TGTGCCTGGAGCGACAGCTATGGCTACACCTTC. Translated, it gives CAWSDSYGYTF.

This sequence joins TRBV14 and TRBJ2-3; D gene uncertain. This CDR3 spans 15 amino acids. The germline CDR1 and CDR2 sequences are SGHDN and FVKESK. V was pared by 3 bases and J by 10 bases, with 20 bases between. For the CDR3, the DNA is TGTGCCAGCAGCCAGCACAAGGGTTTACGGTCCGCGCAGTATTTT. Protein product: CASSQHKGLRSAQYF.

With regard to this clone: The sample contains more than one DNA sequence encoding this CDR3. The rearrangement uses TRBV4-3 and TRBJ2-3; 11 bases agree with TRBD2. The CDR3 has 16 amino acids. Trimming cost V 4 bases and J 4 bases; bases outside gene matches: 7. CDR1 is LGHNA and CDR2 is YSLEER in the germline V gene. CDR3 amino acids: CASSRLLAGDADTQYF. CDR3 DNA: TGCGCCAGCAGCCGGCTACTAGCGGGGGACGCAGATACGCAGTATTTT.